The T cell receptor beta chain described here comes from a study of CD8+ T cells in alopecia areata. Treatment in this sample: oral pan-JAK inhibitor, 5-10 mg twice daily. Extracted RNA was reverse transcribed, and the resulting cDNA served as sequencing template. Generated by immunoSEQ multiplex PCR, the TCRdb table keeps only in-frame clones and is missing some. The sample lists hundreds of thousands of clones, about 62% seen once, with 0.93% in the top ten. The germline V gene encodes CDR1 SGHRS and CDR2 YFSETQ. The CDR3 sequence is 14 residues long. V lost 4 bases and J lost 4; bases outside the gene matches: 6.

This sample comprised CD4+ T cells sorted from blood, obtained around week 53, from a patient treated with tofacitinib. The chain combines TRBV5-1 with TRBJ2-3; TRBD1 matches at 7 bases. The sequence was collected from a human donor with alopecia areata. The CDR3 protein is CASSADRAPDTQYF. CDR3 DNA: TGCGCCAGCAGCGCCGACAGGGCCCCAGATACGCAGTATTTT.